Below are 32 T cell receptor beta chains sequenced from a single sample in a study of blood T cell repertoires in COVID-19. Only in-frame clones appear in the TCRdb table, and some are missing; sequencing was by immunoSEQ multiplex PCR. The sample has over 100,000 clones, approximately 83% seen once. The sample taken for sequencing was peripheral blood. The receptors were gathered from a woman in her 70s with acute or convalescent COVID-19.

This clone was detected only a few times. This chain joins TRBV12-3 or TRBV12-4 and TRBJ1-1; TRBD1 agrees at 8 bases. Unmatched junction bases numbered 4, after V lost 5 bases and J lost 5 bases. The CDR3 totals 13 residues. The CDR3 coding sequence is TGTGCCAGCAGTGACAGGGGTACTACTGAAGCTTTCTTT. It codes for CASSDRGTTEAFF.

The chain joins TRBV5-1 to TRBJ2-1, with a weak D call TRBD2 (6 bases). This CDR3 contains 15 residues. Germline CDR1 SGHRS, CDR2 YFSETQ. Trimming removed 0 bases at V and 3 bases at J, with 10 bases between. The CDR3: CASSLAGDLYNEQFF. The CDR3 bases are TGCGCCAGCAGCTTGGCGGGGGACCTCTACAATGAGCAGTTCTTC.

The sample holds a few counts of this clone. This chain connects TRBV5-1 to TRBJ1-2, with a possible D match to TRBD1 (5 bases). The germline V gene has CDR1 SGHRS and CDR2 YFSETQ. There are 19 residues in the CDR3. Trimming left V 4 bases short and J 2 bases short, with 27 bases between. For the CDR3, the DNA is TGCGCCAGCAGCCTTGCGGGGGTGACGTCTTATATGCTCAACTATGGCTACACCTTC. The encoded protein is CASSLAGVTSYMLNYGYTF.

V is TRBV5-1 and J is TRBJ2-7; D might be TRBD1 (6 bases). Trimming cost V 4 bases and J 5 bases, with 19 bases left between them. The CDR3 consists of 15 residues. Per germline, CDR1 SGHRS and CDR2 YFSETQ. CDR3 sequence: CASSPGDIKPHEQYF. The CDR3 DNA reads TGCGCCAGCAGCCCTGGGGACATTAAACCCCACGAGCAGTACTTC.

The V gene is TRBV25-1, the J gene TRBJ2-5; 7 nucleotides align to TRBD1. Germline trimming cut 7 bases from V and 3 bases from J; bases unmatched to any gene: 5. The CDR3 is made up of 13 amino acids. The germline gives CDR1 MGHDK, CDR2 SYGVNS. In DNA, the CDR3 is TGTGCCAGCAAGTCCGACAGGGAAGAGACCCAGTACTTC. Protein: CASKSDREETQYF.

The gene calls are TRBV5-4 and TRBJ2-5; D is perhaps TRBD1 (6 bases). This CDR3 comprises 14 residues. The germline V gene has CDR1 SGHNT and CDR2 YYREEE (reference sequence). V dropped 0 bases and J dropped 1 base, with 7 bases sitting between them. CDR3 nucleotides: TGTGCCAGCAGCTTGGTGGGGGCCCAAGAGACCCAGTACTTC. This translates into CASSLVGAQETQYF.

This clone was detected once. CDR3 amino acids: CASSMEQGGGGELFF. Here the CDR3 DNA reads TGTGCCAGTAGTATGGAGCAAGGGGGTGGCGGGGAGCTGTTTTTT. The J gene is TRBJ2-2, the V gene TRBV19; D might be TRBD1 (6 bases). The V gene's germline CDR1 is LNHDA and CDR2 SQIVND (reference sequence). The CDR3 has 15 residues. Trimming pared 3 bases from V and 7 bases from J, leaving 15 bases between.

The chain uses TRBV5-1 and TRBJ2-6, with 10 nucleotides matching TRBD1. The CDR3 has 17 residues. Germline trimming cut 2 bases from V and 0 bases from J; bases unmatched to any gene: 2. CDR1 is SGHRS, CDR2 YFSETQ, per germline. Written as DNA, the CDR3 is TGCGCCAGCAGCTTATGGACAGGGGGCTCTGGGGCCAACGTCCTGACTTTC. It translates to CASSLWTGGSGANVLTF.

The chain joins TRBV6-5 to TRBJ2-3; 7 bases agree with TRBD1. This CDR3 spans 14 amino acids. Trimming took 5 bases from V and 4 from J; bases not matched to a gene: 6. Germline loops: CDR1 MNHEY, CDR2 SVGAGI. CDR3 in DNA: TGTGCCAGCAGTCGGGACAGAGGTGCAGATACGCAGTATTTT. It specifies CASSRDRGADTQYF.

The sample holds one count of this clone. The V gene is TRBV5-4, the J gene TRBJ1-6, with a possible D match to TRBD1 (6 bases). V dropped 2 bases and J dropped 7 bases, with 10 bases sitting between them. CDR1 is SGHNT and CDR2 is YYREEE in the germline V gene (reference sequence). The CDR3 length is 14 residues. The CDR3 loop is CASSLNRANSPLHF. CDR3 nucleotides: TGTGCCAGCAGCTTAAACAGGGCCAATTCACCCCTCCACTTT.

The chain is built from TRBV6-1 and TRBJ1-5; D not resolved. Germline V gene lookup returns CDR1 MNHNS and CDR2 SASEGT. The ends were cut back, 2 bases at V and 0 bases at J, with 5 bases in the middle. The CDR3 is made up of 14 amino acids. For the CDR3, the DNA is TGTGCCAGCAGTGAACAGTATAGCAATCAGCCCCAGCATTTT. Amino acid sequence: CASSEQYSNQPQHF.

The chain carries TRBV18 and TRBJ2-2; tentative D call: TRBD1 (7 bases). Germline CDR1 is KGHSH and CDR2 is LQKENI. V lost 2 bases, J lost 3 bases, and 10 bases lay in between. The CDR3 is 15 amino acids. CDR3: CASSPSRGDTGELFF. CDR3 in DNA: TGTGCCAGCTCACCAAGCAGGGGGGACACCGGGGAGCTGTTTTTT.

This rearrangement joins TRBV7-2 to TRBJ1-5, with 7 bases fitting TRBD1. Germline CDR1 SGHTA, CDR2 FQGNSA. CDR3 length: 15 residues. Trimming took 1 base from V and 6 from J; bases not matched to a gene: 6. The CDR3 is CASSLDATGIQPQHF. CDR3 sequence (DNA): TGTGCCAGCAGCTTAGATGCGACAGGGATTCAGCCCCAGCATTTT.

About this clone itself: The same CDR3 arises from other DNA sequences in this sample as well. The chain has TRBV19 and TRBJ2-5; the match to TRBD1 covers 7 bases. CDR3 length: 13 amino acids. With 6 bases clipped from V and 2 bases from J, the junction kept 3 bases outside the gene matches. Per germline, CDR1 LNHDA and CDR2 SQIVND (reference sequence). CDR3 DNA sequence: TGTGCCAGTAGGCAGGGGGTACAAGAGACCCAGTACTTC. It encodes CASRQGVQETQYF.

The chain employs TRBV20-1 and TRBJ2-7; possible D gene TRBD2, 5 bases. The V gene's germline CDR1 is DFQATT and CDR2 SNEGSKA (reference sequence). The CDR3 contains 14 residues. V lost 3 bases, J lost 3 bases, and 15 bases lay in between. CDR3 DNA sequence: TGCAGTGCTAGTGATAGGCGGGCAGGCTACGAGCAGTACTTC. Protein product: CSASDRRAGYEQYF.

V is TRBV5-1 and J is TRBJ2-3; TRBD2 agrees at 9 bases. Germline CDR1 is SGHRS and CDR2 is YFSETQ. Germline trimming cut 0 bases from V and 5 bases from J; bases unmatched to any gene: 4. There are 15 residues in the CDR3. The CDR3 coding sequence is TGCGCCAGCAGCTTGGGTAGCGGGGGTGGAGATACGCAGTATTTT. Its translation is CASSLGSGGGDTQYF.

The chain joins TRBV7-8 to TRBJ2-7, with 8 nucleotides matching TRBD2. The junction had 7 bases not matched to a gene; V was cut back by 0 bases and J by 6 bases. Per germline, CDR1 SGHVS and CDR2 FQNEAQ. This CDR3 has 15 residues. CDR3 in amino acids: CASSLATGGQTEQYF. CDR3 in DNA: TGTGCCAGCAGCTTAGCTACGGGAGGGCAAACCGAGCAGTACTTC.

The J gene is TRBJ2-3, the V gene TRBV7-3; no clear D. V shed 5 bases and J shed 2 bases, with 14 bases lying between them. The germline CDR1 and CDR2 sequences are SGHTA and FQGTGA. The CDR3 has 15 residues. In DNA, the CDR3 is TGTGCCAGCAGCCTAATGGTTGGGCCCACAGATACGCAGTATTTT. Protein sequence: CASSLMVGPTDTQYF.

J is TRBJ2-1 and V is TRBV6-5, with D unclear. With 4 bases removed from V and 1 base from J, the gap between germline ends came to 11 bases. The CDR3 is 15 residues long. The germline V gene has CDR1 MNHEY and CDR2 SVGAGI. In DNA, the CDR3 is TGTGCCAGCAGTTTAAGACTGGCTTCCTACAATGAGCAGTTCTTC. Encoded protein: CASSLRLASYNEQFF.

The CDR3 loop reads CASSPSGQGVRAFF. DNA of the CDR3: TGTGCCAGCAGTCCCTCAGGACAGGGAGTACGAGCTTTCTTT. The V call is TRBV25-1, the J call TRBJ1-1; 8 bases agree with TRBD1. Germline CDR1 reads MGHDK; CDR2 reads SYGVNS. With 5 bases clipped from V and 10 bases from J, the junction kept 12 bases outside the gene matches. The CDR3 contains 14 residues.

The chain combines TRBV2 with TRBJ2-2; D gene unclear. This CDR3 has 13 residues. V shed 6 bases and J shed 1 base, with 6 bases lying between them. Germline loops: CDR1 SNHLY, CDR2 FYNNEI. CDR3: CASRAVNTGELFF. CDR3 DNA: TGTGCCAGCAGGGCAGTGAACACCGGGGAGCTGTTTTTT.

This clone was recorded once. The chain uses TRBV29-1 and TRBJ1-2, with 7 bases aligning to TRBD1. The CDR3 spans 13 residues. Germline CDR1 and CDR2: SQVTM and ANQGSEA. With 3 bases clipped from V and 1 base from J, the junction kept 2 bases outside the gene matches. In DNA, the CDR3 is TGCAGCGTTGAGACAGGGAGTAACTATGGCTACACCTTC. Translation gives CSVETGSNYGYTF.

V and J are TRBV5-1 and TRBJ1-2, with 7 positions matching TRBD1. V trimming: 0 bases; J trimming: 4 bases; junction bases outside the gene matches: 18. CDR3 length: 19 amino acids. Germline V CDR1 and CDR2: SGHRS, YFSETQ. Written as DNA, the CDR3 is TGCGCCAGCAGCTTGGACCCCGGGACAGTCCTTACTCCAGCCTATGGCTACACCTTC. Its translation: CASSLDPGTVLTPAYGYTF.

The chain recombines TRBV4-2 with TRBJ1-6; the match to TRBD1 covers 8 bases. The junction had 17 bases not matched to a gene; V was cut back by 4 bases and J by 9 bases. The CDR3 has 18 residues. Germline V gives CDR1 LGHNA, CDR2 YNFKEQ. The chain's CDR3 is CASSPGAGGSLGVSPLHF. The CDR3 nucleotides are TGTGCCAGCAGCCCTGGGGCAGGGGGCAGCCTTGGGGTTTCACCCCTCCACTTT.

This sequence joins TRBV30 and TRBJ1-2; 8 nucleotides align to TRBD1. The CDR3 covers 13 residues. V lost 5 bases to trimming and J lost 5 bases; unmatched junction nucleotides: 7. The V gene's germline CDR1 is GTSNPN and CDR2 SVGIG (reference sequence). This CDR3 is CAWGRDRTYGYTF. Here the CDR3 DNA reads TGTGCCTGGGGACGGGACAGGACATATGGCTACACCTTC.

This clone was recorded only once. The V gene is TRBV5-4, the J gene TRBJ1-1, with D possibly being TRBD1 (5 bases). V was pared by 4 bases and J by 0 bases, with 16 bases between. The germline V gene has CDR1 SGHNT and CDR2 YYREEE (reference sequence). The CDR3 covers 16 residues. The CDR3 DNA reads TGTGCCAGCAGCCCTGCCGGGGGAGGGTTGAACACTGAAGCTTTCTTT. Translated, it gives CASSPAGGGLNTEAFF. The full variable domain, completed using reference TRBV5-4 and TRBJ1-1, is ETGVTQSPTHLIKTRGQQVTLRCSSQSGHNTVSWYQQALGQGPQFIFQYYREEENGRGNFPPRFSGLQFPNYSSELNVNALELDDSALYLCASSPAGGGLNTEAFFGQGTRLTVV.

The V and J genes are TRBV5-6 and TRBJ2-1; 9 bases map to TRBD2. J was trimmed by 9 bases and V by 0 bases; bases with no gene match: 7. This CDR3 spans 15 amino acids. CDR1 and CDR2 (germline): SGHDT, YYEEEE. The CDR3 DNA sequence: TGTGCCAGCAGCTTGGCGGGCGGGGGGGCCCGTGAGCAGTTCTTC. It translates to CASSLAGGGAREQFF. The whole variable domain, remainder taken from reference TRBV5-6 and TRBJ2-1, is DAGVTQSPTHLIKTRGQQVTLRCSPKSGHDTVSWYQQALGQGPQFIFQYYEEEERQRGNFPDRFSGHQFPNYSSELNVNALLLGDSALYLCASSLAGGGAREQFFGPGTRLTVL.

J is TRBJ2-7 and V is TRBV7-2; D gene ambiguous. Trimming removed 1 base at V and 2 bases at J, with 9 bases between. The CDR3 covers 14 residues. Germline CDR1 is SGHTA and CDR2 is FQGNSA. CDR3 protein: CASSLGPVTYEQYF. CDR3 nucleotide sequence: TGTGCCAGCAGCTTAGGGCCAGTCACCTACGAGCAGTACTTC.

The rearrangement uses TRBV28 and TRBJ2-3, with 8 bases aligning to TRBD2. Germline trimming cut 8 bases from V and 4 bases from J; bases unmatched to any gene: 11. The CDR3 contains 15 residues. Germline CDR1 is MDHEN and CDR2 is SYDVKM. CDR3 nucleotide sequence: TGTGCCAGCGGCCCAAGCGGGAGTAGGGCAGATACGCAGTATTTT. It is translated as CASGPSGSRADTQYF.

This sequence joins TRBV6-5 and TRBJ1-3, with TRBD1 matching 9 bases. V shed 6 bases and J 0 bases; nucleotides not matched to a gene: 3. Germline V gives CDR1 MNHEY, CDR2 SVGAGI. There are 15 residues in the CDR3. In nucleotides, the CDR3 is TGTGCCAGCAGGGGACAGGGCGTCTCTGGAAACACCATATATTTT. Translating gives CASRGQGVSGNTIYF.

J is TRBJ2-1 and V is TRBV5-1; TRBD2 aligns across 8 bases. The CDR3 contains 16 residues. The ends lost 0 bases at V and 0 bases at J; junction bases unmatched: 2. Germline V gene data show CDR1 as SGHRS and CDR2 as YFSETQ. CDR3 sequence: CASSLEGTSSYNEQFF. The CDR3 nucleotides are TGCGCCAGCAGCTTGGAGGGGACTAGCTCCTACAATGAGCAGTTCTTC.

The rearrangement joins TRBV6-1 to TRBJ1-5; no definite D call. Deletions cut 2 bases from V and 0 bases from J, with 2 bases between. In germline, CDR1 is MNHNS, CDR2 SASEGT. CDR3 length: 13 residues. The CDR3 spells CASSEHSNQPQHF. In nucleotides, the CDR3 is TGTGCCAGCAGTGAACATAGCAATCAGCCCCAGCATTTT.